This entry concerns a single T cell receptor beta chain. Per the germline V gene, CDR1 is MNHEY and CDR2 is SVGAGI. Trimming pared 7 bases from V and 0 bases from J, leaving 9 bases between. This CDR3 contains 13 residues. The data were taken from a study of blood T cell repertoires in COVID-19. Study context: The United States, Italy and Spain were the sources of the acute and convalescent COVID-19 samples. T cells, B-cell-depleted T cells, or PBMCs supplied cDNA or gDNA.

Sequencing was performed with immunoSEQ multiplex PCR; in TCRdb, only in-frame clones are kept and a portion is missing. The sample holds 300,000 to 400,000 clones; 88% are singletons and the top ten take around 7.9%. The sequence came from a woman in her 70s with COVID-19, enrolled during active disease. The chain is built from TRBV6-5 and TRBJ1-1; D uncertain. Specimen: peripheral blood. The chain's CDR3 is CASTGGLNTEAFF. Written as DNA, the CDR3 is TGTGCCAGCACGGGAGGACTGAACACTGAAGCTTTCTTT.